These T cell receptor beta chains were read from a single sample in a study of cytomegalovirus exposure and HLA in healthy donors. Repertoires were generated with immunoSEQ multiplex PCR, while TCRdb's copy carries only in-frame clones and drops some. This sample has about 88,000 clones, with 84% found just once. Sequencing input: PBMCs. Receptors originate from a woman between 18 and 30 years old in good health and CMV-seropositive. CDR3s include the opening cysteine and the closing phenylalanine or tryptophan. A D gene is named only where the DNA matches it firmly. Where a row states a size, it is once, few, many or the class of an expanded clone; other rows omit it.

>12|.|.|TRBV6-6|TRBJ1-1
CASSYPDREAFF
TGTGCCAGCAGTTACCCAGACAGGGAAGCTTTCTTT
>18|.|TRBD2|TRBV4-3|TRBJ2-2
CASSLGYPPSGARGELFF
TGCGCCAGCAGCCTCGGTTACCCACCGAGCGGGGCGCGCGGGGAGCTGTTTTTT
>16|once|.|TRBV10-3|TRBJ2-7
CAISEPIGPKHPGQYF
TGTGCCATCAGTGAGCCGATTGGCCCCAAACACCCGGGGCAGTACTTC
>13|.|.|TRBV5-1|TRBJ2-5
CASSNNDQETQYF
TGCGCCAGCAGCAACAACGACCAAGAGACCCAGTACTTC
>13|few|TRBD1|TRBV18|TRBJ1-5
CASSTGDDQPQHF
TGTGCCAGCTCTACAGGGGACGATCAGCCCCAGCATTTT
>14|few|TRBD1|TRBV5-6|TRBJ2-7
CASRRRDRGPEQYF
TGTGCCAGCCGCCGACGGGACAGGGGTCCCGAGCAGTACTTC
>15|.|.|TRBV5-5|TRBJ2-2
CASSLPLGVTGELFF
TGTGCCAGCAGCTTGCCGCTAGGCGTCACCGGGGAGCTGTTTTTT
>15|.|TRBD1|TRBV6-1|TRBJ1-5
CASSEAGTGYQPQHF
TGTGCCAGCAGTGAAGCGGGGACAGGGTACCAGCCCCAGCATTTT
>15|.|TRBD1|TRBV2|TRBJ1-1
CASSVPQGVGTEAFF
TGTGCCAGCAGTGTCCCGCAGGGGGTCGGGACTGAAGCTTTCTTT
>12|.|.|TRBV27|TRBJ1-3
CASGLVFRVYYF
TGTGCCAGCGGCCTGGTCTTTCGGGTTTATTATTTT
>15|.|.|TRBV4-1|TRBJ2-7
CASSSLGTKFNEQYF
TGCGCCAGCAGCTCTCTTGGGACAAAATTCAACGAGCAGTACTTC
>13|.|TRBD1|TRBV7-2|TRBJ1-2
CASSQGQGYGYTF
TGTGCCAGCAGCCAGGGACAGGGATATGGCTACACCTTC
>13|.|.|TRBV7-8|TRBJ1-5
CASSPTLNQPQHF
TGTGCCAGCAGCCCTACCTTGAATCAGCCCCAGCATTTT
>13|.|.|TRBV5-1|TRBJ2-7
CASSFIDRYEQYF
TGCGCCAGCAGCTTTATAGACAGATACGAGCAGTACTTC
>16|few|.|TRBV28|TRBJ2-7
CASSLLRGAFSYEQYF
TGTGCCAGCAGTTTATTAAGGGGCGCTTTTTCCTACGAGCAGTACTTC
>15|few|.|TRBV4-3|TRBJ2-7
CASSQDSQGPYEQYF
TGCGCCAGCAGCCAAGATAGCCAGGGGCCCTACGAGCAGTACTTC
>14|.|.|TRBV27|TRBJ1-2
CASSRKGGVNGYTF
TGTGCCAGCAGCCGTAAGGGGGGGGTAAATGGCTACACCTTC
>15|.|.|TRBV5-6|TRBJ2-7
CASSLDPGALPEQYF
TGTGCCAGCAGCTTGGATCCAGGGGCGCTTCCCGAGCAGTACTTC
>14|.|TRBD2|TRBV5-8|TRBJ2-5
CASFGLAGQETQYF
TGTGCCAGCTTCGGACTAGCGGGGCAAGAGACCCAGTACTTC
>16|.|.|TRBV28|TRBJ1-5
CASSLLGGASNQPQHF
TGTGCCAGCAGTCTACTGGGGGGGGCTAGCAATCAGCCCCAGCATTTT
>12|.|.|TRBV7-9|TRBJ2-5
CASSLHWETQYF
TGTGCCAGCAGCTTACACTGGGAGACCCAGTACTTC
>15|.|.|TRBV9|TRBJ1-6
CASTIGGAPNSPLHF
TGTGCCAGCACCATCGGTGGGGCTCCAAATTCACCCCTCCACTTT
>14|.|TRBD1|TRBV7-9|TRBJ1-1
CASSSPGQGTEAFF
TGTGCCAGCAGCTCACCGGGACAGGGGACTGAAGCTTTCTTT
>15|.|.|TRBV4-2|TRBJ2-7
CASSQGYLSSYEQYF
TGTGCCAGCAGTCAGGGGTACCTGAGCTCCTACGAGCAGTACTTC
>14|once|TRBD1|TRBV7-6|TRBJ1-5
CASSPDRGRQPQHF
TGTGCCAGCAGCCCCGACAGGGGTCGTCAGCCCCAGCATTTT
>17|.|TRBD2|TRBV10-2|TRBJ2-1
CASSDRNKLAGGEEQFF
TGCGCCAGCAGTGACCGCAATAAACTAGCGGGGGGAGAGGAGCAGTTCTTC
>13|.|TRBD1|TRBV6-1|TRBJ1-5
CASSSGGWQPQHF
TGTGCCAGCAGTTCAGGGGGCTGGCAGCCCCAGCATTTT
>14|.|.|TRBV2|TRBJ1-3
CASSDRGAGNTIYF
TGTGCCAGCAGTGACAGGGGTGCTGGAAACACCATATATTTT
>17|.|TRBD2|TRBV30|TRBJ2-3
CAWEPWTSGGGTDTQYF
TGTGCCTGGGAACCCTGGACTAGCGGGGGTGGCACAGATACGCAGTATTTT
>14|few|.|TRBV5-6|TRBJ2-7
CASSLEGGGYEQYF
TGTGCCAGCAGCTTGGAAGGGGGTGGCTACGAGCAGTACTTC
>14|once|.|TRBV5-4|TRBJ2-5
CASSLAGGEETQYF
TGTGCCAGCAGCTTGGCTGGGGGCGAAGAGACCCAGTACTTC
>15|few|.|TRBV28|TRBJ2-2
CASSLRGIVTGELFF
TGTGCCAGCAGTTTACGGGGAATCGTCACCGGGGAGCTGTTTTTT
>16|.|.|TRBV7-9|TRBJ1-2
CASRPNKDGGFGGYTF
TGTGCCAGCAGACCTAACAAGGACGGAGGCTTCGGGGGCTACACCTTC
>19|few|.|TRBV7-2|TRBJ1-6
CASSLATGFGGREYSPLHF
TGTGCCAGCAGCTTAGCAACGGGGTTTGGTGGGAGAGAGTATTCACCCCTCCACTTT
>17|.|TRBD2|TRBV5-1|TRBJ2-3
CASSLAGTSGRTDTQYF
TGCGCCAGCAGCTTGGCAGGGACTAGCGGGCGCACAGATACGCAGTATTTT
>16|.|TRBD2|TRBV11-2|TRBJ2-7
CASSFPSGGFSYEQYF
TGTGCCAGCAGCTTTCCTAGCGGGGGCTTCTCCTACGAGCAGTACTTC
>17|once|.|TRBV28|TRBJ1-6
CASSSAGQDSYNSPLHF
TGTGCCAGCAGTTCTGCGGGTCAGGACTCCTATAATTCACCCCTCCACTTT
>13|.|TRBD1|TRBV19|TRBJ1-1
CASVRQGGTEAFF
TGTGCCAGCGTTAGACAGGGAGGCACTGAAGCTTTCTTT
>15|.|TRBD2|TRBV6-5|TRBJ2-5
CASIGPSGGAETQYF
TGTGCCAGCATTGGTCCTAGCGGGGGGGCGGAGACCCAGTACTTC
>13|.|.|TRBV11-2|TRBJ1-1
CASKGQRNTEAFF
TGTGCCAGCAAGGGGCAGAGGAACACTGAAGCTTTCTTT
>16|few|.|TRBV2|TRBJ1-6
CASSGGSGGKDSPLHF
TGTGCCAGCAGTGGGGGGAGTGGAGGGAAGGATTCACCCCTCCACTTT
>16|once|.|TRBV19|TRBJ1-6
CASSIRYFPGDSPLHF
TGTGCCAGTAGTATTAGATATTTCCCTGGAGATTCACCCCTCCACTTT
>13|.|.|TRBV28|TRBJ2-1
CASSLGGYNEQFF
TGTGCCAGCAGTTTAGGCGGGTACAATGAGCAGTTCTTC
>12|.|.|TRBV28|TRBJ1-5
CATKLTDQPQHF
TGTGCCACCAAACTCACGGATCAGCCCCAGCATTTT
>17|.|.|TRBV6-1|TRBJ1-4
CASSGGLRDFSNEKLFF
TGTGCCAGCAGTGGAGGGCTCCGGGACTTCTCTAATGAAAAACTGTTTTTT
>16|once|.|TRBV9|TRBJ2-7
CASSASRGAEAYEQYF
TGTGCCAGCAGCGCTAGTCGGGGGGCGGAAGCCTACGAGCAGTACTTC
>13|.|.|TRBV18|TRBJ1-1
CASSQEENTEAFF
TGTGCCAGCTCCCAGGAGGAAAACACTGAAGCTTTCTTT
>16|.|.|TRBV7-7|TRBJ2-2
CASSLAPSGNTGELFF
TGTGCCAGCAGCTTAGCGCCGTCAGGAAACACCGGGGAGCTGTTTTTT
>14|.|.|TRBV6-1|TRBJ1-5
CASSELAGKQPQHF
TGTGCCAGCAGTGAACTGGCAGGTAAGCAGCCCCAGCATTTT
>17|.|.|TRBV4-3|TRBJ2-7
CASSQEGPQGPTYEQYF
TGCGCCAGCAGCCAAGAGGGGCCGCAGGGGCCAACCTACGAGCAGTACTTC
>13|.|.|TRBV9|TRBJ2-1
CASSASSYNEQFF
TGTGCCAGCAGCGCGAGCTCCTACAATGAGCAGTTCTTC
>14|.|.|TRBV28|TRBJ1-1
CASSSGDVRLGAFF
TGTGCCAGCAGTAGCGGTGATGTGAGACTGGGAGCTTTCTTT
>15|.|.|TRBV6-1|TRBJ2-3
CASSELQGNWDTQYF
TGTGCCAGCAGTGAACTACAGGGTAATTGGGATACGCAGTATTTT
>15|.|.|TRBV9|TRBJ2-7
CASSLSGASSYEQYF
TGTGCCAGCAGCCTTAGTGGGGCTAGCTCCTACGAGCAGTACTTC